The 29 T cell receptor beta chains below come from one sample, sequenced in a study of cytomegalovirus exposure and HLA in healthy donors. PCR employed 60 Vbeta and 13 Jbeta primers. The repertoire was sequenced with immunoSEQ multiplex PCR; TCRdb's copy has only in-frame clones and lacks some. The top ten hold 2% to 2.5% of the sample, which has roughly 200,000 clones, approximately 80% seen once. Sequences were obtained from PBMCs. The receptors shown here come from a man aged 60 to 75 in good health and CMV-seronegative.

This clone was seen a handful of times. The chain employs TRBV5-1 and TRBJ1-1; D may be TRBD1 (6 bases). The V gene's germline CDR1 is SGHRS and CDR2 YFSETQ. The CDR3 consists of 16 residues. The V end was cut by 4 bases, the J end by 3 bases, with 19 bases between. This CDR3 is CASSLRNRDADTEAFF. In nucleotides, the CDR3 is TGCGCCAGCAGCCTCCGGAACAGGGATGCGGACACTGAAGCTTTCTTT.

This clone was detected only once. This chain uses TRBV5-6 with TRBJ2-1; 11 bases match TRBD1. The CDR3 extends over 15 amino acids. In germline, CDR1 is SGHDT, CDR2 YYEEEE. Trimming took 2 bases from V and 8 from J; bases not matched to a gene: 6. CDR3 sequence: CASSFGTGGGDEQFF. In DNA, the CDR3 is TGTGCCAGCAGCTTTGGGACAGGGGGGGGAGATGAGCAGTTCTTC.

The chain combines TRBV7-2 with TRBJ2-6; D call uncertain. The V and J ends lost 4 bases and 0 bases respectively, with 10 bases between them. Germline V gene lookup returns CDR1 SGHTA and CDR2 FQGNSA. The CDR3 has 16 amino acids. The CDR3, as DNA: TGTGCCAGCAGCTCTAATGCAGGCTCTGGGGCCAACGTCCTGACTTTC. Its protein is CASSSNAGSGANVLTF.

This clone was picked up a small number of times. This chain's CDR3 is CASRPGLAAPGELFF. CDR3 sequence (DNA): TGTGCCAGCAGGCCGGGACTAGCGGCTCCGGGGGAGCTGTTTTTT. The V gene is TRBV27, the J gene TRBJ2-2; 11 nucleotides align to TRBD2. V dropped 6 bases and J dropped 8; count of bases not matched to a gene: 8. This CDR3 region has 15 residues. The V gene's germline CDR1 is MNHEY and CDR2 SMNVEV (reference sequence).

CDR3 nucleotides: TGTGCCAGCTCGCCAGGGGCAGATACGCAGTATTTT. Its translation: CASSPGADTQYF. This sequence joins TRBV6-5 and TRBJ2-3, with a tentative D call TRBD1 (6 bases). With 8 bases removed from V and 4 bases from J, the gap between germline ends came to 10 bases. The CDR3 totals 12 residues. The germline CDR1 and CDR2 sequences are MNHEY and SVGAGI.

This clone was seen just once. The CDR3 DNA follows: TGTGCCAGTACGGGGACTAGCGGGAACCAATACAATGAGCAGTTCTTC. This encodes CASTGTSGNQYNEQFF. The chain recombines TRBV19 with TRBJ2-1; 13 bases map to TRBD2. CDR3 length: 16 residues. J was trimmed by 4 bases and V by 7 bases; bases with no gene match: 7. Germline V CDR1 and CDR2: LNHDA, SQIVND (reference sequence).

J is TRBJ1-3 and V is TRBV18; 12 bases agree with TRBD1. V gave up 6 bases and J gave up 2 bases; unmatched junction bases: 5. This CDR3 is built from 16 residues. Germline V gene lookup returns CDR1 KGHSH and CDR2 LQKENI. In DNA form, the CDR3 reads TGTGCCAGCTCTTACGGGACAGGGGGCACTGGAAACACCATATATTTT. This gives the protein CASSYGTGGTGNTIYF.

The V call is TRBV2, the J call TRBJ2-7; D may be TRBD2 (6 bases). The germline V gene has CDR1 SNHLY and CDR2 FYNNEI. The CDR3 has 16 amino acids. With 2 bases removed from V and 3 bases from J, the gap between germline ends came to 17 bases. The CDR3 is CASSEWLRGIRYEQYF. CDR3 sequence (DNA): TGTGCCAGCAGTGAATGGCTCCGGGGGATACGCTACGAGCAGTACTTC.

The J gene is TRBJ2-7, the V gene TRBV5-6; perhaps TRBD2 as D (6 bases). The CDR3 is made up of 15 amino acids. In germline, CDR1 is SGHDT, CDR2 YYEEEE. Trimming took 1 base from V and 2 from J, leaving 13 bases between them. The CDR3 sequence: CASSLSGLTTYEQYF. The CDR3 DNA sequence: TGTGCCAGCAGCTTGAGCGGGCTAACGACCTACGAGCAGTACTTC. The full variable domain, in which reference TRBV5-6 and TRBJ2-7 provide the parts outside the CDR3, is DAGVTQSPTHLIKTRGQQVTLRCSPKSGHDTVSWYQQALGQGPQFIFQYYEEEERQRGNFPDRFSGHQFPNYSSELNVNALLLGDSALYLCASSLSGLTTYEQYFGPGTRLTVT.

The chain links TRBV6-5 to TRBJ2-3; no definite D call. Trimming removed 6 bases from V and 4 bases from J, with 8 bases in between. The CDR3 contains 12 residues. Germline V gene lookup returns CDR1 MNHEY and CDR2 SVGAGI. The DNA of the CDR3 is TGTGCCAGCAGCCCCCGTCCAGATACGCAGTATTTT. Its protein product is CASSPRPDTQYF.

V usage is TRBV11-2 and J usage is TRBJ2-5; the match to TRBD2 covers 7 bases. V shed 0 bases and J 7 bases; nucleotides not matched to a gene: 5. The V gene's germline CDR1 is SGHAT and CDR2 FQNNGV. The CDR3 contains 14 residues. This CDR3 reads CASSLETSIGTQYF. The CDR3 DNA reads TGTGCCAGCAGCTTAGAGACTAGCATTGGGACCCAGTACTTC.

The genes are TRBV5-5 and TRBJ1-2; 7 positions match TRBD1. The junction had 13 bases not matched to a gene; V was cut back by 4 bases and J by 10 bases. The CDR3 has 14 amino acids. Germline V gene data show CDR1 as SGHKS and CDR2 as YYEKEE (reference sequence). The CDR3: CASSLRTGLGIYTF. CDR3 bases: TGTGCCAGCAGCCTACGGACAGGCTTAGGAATCTACACCTTC.

In its sample, this clone was seen a few times. The rearrangement links TRBV7-3 to TRBJ1-1, with 9 bases fitting TRBD1. Trimming removed 5 bases from V and 6 bases from J; junction bases left unmatched: 4. Germline-derived CDR1 and CDR2 are SGHTA and FQGTGA. This CDR3 region has 13 residues. CDR3 nucleotides: TGTGCCAGCAGCGTGGGACAGGGAGCTGAAGCTTTCTTT. This translates into CASSVGQGAEAFF.

The rearrangement links TRBV30 to TRBJ2-7; TRBD1 aligns across 8 bases. V trimming: 4 bases; J trimming: 2 bases; junction bases outside the gene matches: 1. Germline-derived CDR1 and CDR2 are GTSNPN and SVGIG (reference sequence). This CDR3 has 12 residues. The CDR3 coding sequence is TGTGCCTGGACCAGGGGGCCCTACGAGCAGTACTTC. It translates to CAWTRGPYEQYF.

The chain carries TRBV13 and TRBJ2-1; tentative D call: TRBD1 (6 bases). The CDR3 loop spans 14 amino acids. CDR1 and CDR2 (germline): PRHDT, FYEKMQ (reference sequence). V was trimmed by 4 bases and J by 5 bases, leaving 12 bases between them. CDR3 residues: CASSYGQIHNEQFF. CDR3 nucleotide sequence: TGTGCCAGCAGCTACGGACAGATACACAATGAGCAGTTCTTC. Looking up the rest from reference TRBV13 and TRBJ2-1 gives the full variable domain: AAGVIQSPRHLIKEKRETATLKCYPIPRHDTVYWYQQGPGQDPQFLISFYEKMQSDKGSIPDRFSAQQFSDYHSELNMSSLELGDSALYFCASSYGQIHNEQFFGPGTRLTVL.

The chain recombines TRBV5-6 with TRBJ1-2; 8 bases line up with TRBD1. The V gene end was trimmed by 0 bases and the J gene end by 3 bases; junction bases not matched to a gene: 7. This CDR3 has 16 amino acids. CDR1 and CDR2 from the germline V gene are SGHDT and YYEEEE. CDR3 bases: TGTGCCAGCAGCTTGGAGGCAGGGGGCTATTACTATGGCTACACCTTC. Translation: CASSLEAGGYYYGYTF.

This clone was seen a single time. The chain combines TRBV28 with TRBJ1-1; 9 bases map to TRBD1. This CDR3 region has 15 residues. V shed 1 base, J shed 6 bases, and the junction held 6 bases outside the gene matches. The V gene's germline CDR1 is MDHEN and CDR2 SYDVKM. CDR3 in amino acids: CASSLFKGQGPEAFF. In nucleotides, the CDR3 is TGTGCCAGCAGTTTATTTAAGGGACAGGGTCCTGAAGCTTTCTTT.

The chain has TRBV5-4 and TRBJ2-3, with 12 bases aligning to TRBD2. There are 16 residues in the CDR3. V was clipped by 0 bases and J by 2 bases; unmatched bases: 1. Per the germline V gene, CDR1 is SGHNT and CDR2 is YYREEE (reference sequence). The DNA of the CDR3 is TGTGCCAGCAGCTTGGGGACTAGCGGGGTCACAGATACGCAGTATTTT. Protein product: CASSLGTSGVTDTQYF. The full variable domain, in which reference TRBV5-4 and TRBJ2-3 provide the parts outside the CDR3, is ETGVTQSPTHLIKTRGQQVTLRCSSQSGHNTVSWYQQALGQGPQFIFQYYREEENGRGNFPPRFSGLQFPNYSSELNVNALELDDSALYLCASSLGTSGVTDTQYFGPGTRLTVL.

The chain joins TRBV2 to TRBJ1-5, with TRBD1 matching over 9 bases. Losses at the gene ends were 6 bases for V and 6 bases for J; bases not matched to a gene: 9. Germline V gene data show CDR1 as SNHLY and CDR2 as FYNNEI. This CDR3 contains 15 residues. CDR3 DNA: TGTGCCAGCAGGACGGGACAGGGCGGGGGTCAGCCCCAGCATTTT. Residues: CASRTGQGGGQPQHF.

This clone was found a few times. This chain joins TRBV11-3 and TRBJ2-7; 12 bases line up with TRBD1. The V gene end was trimmed by 4 bases and the J gene end by 6 bases; junction bases not matched to a gene: 4. Germline-derived CDR1 and CDR2 are SGHNT and YENEEA. The CDR3 loop spans 14 amino acids. The CDR3 loop reads CASSYGTGGCEQYF. The CDR3 nucleotides read TGTGCCAGCAGCTACGGGACAGGGGGCTGCGAGCAGTACTTC.

CDR3 in amino acids: CASSSRAPGGAYQETQYF. The DNA of the CDR3 is TGCGCCAGCAGCTCGAGGGCCCCGGGGGGCGCATACCAAGAGACCCAGTACTTC. V gene TRBV5-1 combines with J gene TRBJ2-5, with a possible D match to TRBD2 (7 bases). The CDR3 runs 18 residues. The V end lost 3 bases, the J end lost 0 bases, and 21 bases lay between the germline ends. The germline V gene encodes CDR1 SGHRS and CDR2 YFSETQ.

The V gene is TRBV4-2, the J gene TRBJ2-3; no clear D. The CDR3 runs to 13 residues. CDR1 is LGHNA, CDR2 YNFKEQ, per germline. Trimming pared 6 bases from V and 5 bases from J, leaving 12 bases between. Here the CDR3 DNA reads TGTGCCAGCAGTTCAGAGGCAATAGATACGCAGTATTTT. The encoded protein is CASSSEAIDTQYF.

This rearrangement joins TRBV6-5 to TRBJ1-2; maybe TRBD1 (5 bases). The CDR3 is 14 amino acids. The V gene's germline CDR1 is MNHEY and CDR2 SVGAGI. The germline V and J ends were trimmed by 7 bases and 6 bases, with 18 bases remaining between them. CDR3 loop: CASTLLGGDHGYTF. The CDR3 nucleotides are TGTGCCAGCACTTTACTCGGGGGAGATCATGGCTACACCTTC.

Written as DNA, the CDR3 is TGCGCCAGCAGCCAAGTACAGGGGTCCTACGAGCAGTACTTC. Translating it yields CASSQVQGSYEQYF. The chain has TRBV4-1 and TRBJ2-7; TRBD1 matches 7 bases. In germline, CDR1 is MGHRA, CDR2 YSYEKL. CDR3 length: 14 amino acids. V lost 1 base and J lost 1; bases outside the gene matches: 1.

The chain couples TRBV6-6 to TRBJ1-5, with D possibly matching TRBD1 (5 bases). This CDR3 is built from 12 residues. The germline V and J ends were trimmed by 2 bases and 15 bases, with 14 bases remaining between them. Germline CDR1 and CDR2: MNHNY and SVGAGI (reference sequence). In nucleotides, the CDR3 is TGTGCCAGCAGTTACGGGTGGGGCAGGTGGCATTTT. Amino acid sequence: CASSYGWGRWHF.

V gene TRBV9 combines with J gene TRBJ2-3; 9 bases map to TRBD1. Trimming took 3 bases from V and 5 from J; bases not matched to a gene: 1. This CDR3 has 13 residues. Germline V gene sequence: CDR1 SGDLS, CDR2 YYNGEE. The CDR3 DNA is TGTGCCAGCAGCGGGGGACAGGGAGATACGCAGTATTTT. Residues: CASSGGQGDTQYF. The variable domain in full, completed from reference TRBV9 and TRBJ2-3, reads DSGVTQTPKHLITATGQRVTLRCSPRSGDLSVYWYQQSLDQGLQFLIQYYNGEERAKGNILERFSAQQFPDLHSELNLSSLELGDSALYFCASSGGQGDTQYFGPGTRLTVL.

The J gene is TRBJ2-7, the V gene TRBV6-5, with 7 positions matching TRBD1. CDR1 is MNHEY, CDR2 SVGAGI, per germline. J lost 5 bases, V lost 0 bases, and 7 bases had no gene match. There are 15 residues in the CDR3. CDR3 sequence reads: CASSYSSQGKNEQYF. CDR3 coding DNA: TGTGCCAGCAGTTACTCGTCACAGGGGAAAAACGAGCAGTACTTC.

As regards this clone: A read error may account for a junction end that differs from germline. The rearrangement uses TRBV30 and TRBJ2-7, with D maybe TRBD1 (6 bases). Per the germline V gene, CDR1 is GTSNPN and CDR2 is SVGIG (reference sequence). The CDR3 sequence is 13 residues long. The CDR3, as DNA: TGTGCCTGGAGTGCCATGAACGTCGGGGACACCAACTTC. It specifies CAWSAMNVGDTNF.

This rearrangement joins TRBV9 to TRBJ2-1; 12 bases align to TRBD2. This CDR3 is built from 16 residues. CDR1 is SGDLS and CDR2 is YYNGEE in the germline V gene. Trimming at V came to 4 bases and at J to 3 bases, leaving 5 bases not matched to a gene. CDR3 bases: TGTGCCAGCAGCACGCGACTAGCGGGGGTCTACAATGAGCAGTTCTTC. Translation gives CASSTRLAGVYNEQFF.